The clone carrying this T cell receptor (beta chain) occurred many times. The sample is drawn from a study of T cells in Graves' hyperthyroidism and ophthalmopathy. What was amplified from RNA transcripts were TCR beta CDR3 regions. The HTBI primer set served for first-round RT-PCR of the TCR CDR3. MiXCR, applied by TCRdb to the multiplex PCR reads, yields one record per CDR3 protein. The sample consists of 400,000 to 550,000 distinct CDR3 sequences, around 15% of them appearing once. Germline trimming cut 7 bases from V and 3 bases from J; bases unmatched to any gene: 3. The CDR3 loop spans 13 amino acids. Germline loops: CDR1 SGHRS, CDR2 YFSETQ.

This chain connects TRBV5-1 to TRBJ1-2; 10 nucleotides line up with TRBD1. Sequencing was carried out using blood. The sequence derives from a woman younger than 35 with Graves' hyperthyroidism. CDR3: CASDRGQDYGYTF. The CDR3 DNA reads TGCGCCAGCGACAGGGGGCAGGACTATGGCTACACCTTC.